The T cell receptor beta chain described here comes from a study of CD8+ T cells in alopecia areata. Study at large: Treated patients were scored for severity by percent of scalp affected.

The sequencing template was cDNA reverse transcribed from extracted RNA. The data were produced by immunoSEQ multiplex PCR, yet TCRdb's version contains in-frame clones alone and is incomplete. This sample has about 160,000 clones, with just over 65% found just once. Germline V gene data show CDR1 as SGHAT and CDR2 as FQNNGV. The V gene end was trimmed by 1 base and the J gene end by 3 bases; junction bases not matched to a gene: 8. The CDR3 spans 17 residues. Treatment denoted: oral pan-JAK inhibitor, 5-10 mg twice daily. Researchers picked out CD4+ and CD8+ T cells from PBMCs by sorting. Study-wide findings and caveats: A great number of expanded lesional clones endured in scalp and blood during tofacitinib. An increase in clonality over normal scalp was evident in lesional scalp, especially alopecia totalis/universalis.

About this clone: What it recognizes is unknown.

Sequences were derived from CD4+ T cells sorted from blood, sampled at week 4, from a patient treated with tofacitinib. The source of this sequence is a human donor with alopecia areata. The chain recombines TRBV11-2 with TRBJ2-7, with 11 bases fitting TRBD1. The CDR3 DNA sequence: TGTGCCAGCAGCTTAGTAACCGGACAGGGGGCGATCTACGAGCAGTACTTC. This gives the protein CASSLVTGQGAIYEQYF.